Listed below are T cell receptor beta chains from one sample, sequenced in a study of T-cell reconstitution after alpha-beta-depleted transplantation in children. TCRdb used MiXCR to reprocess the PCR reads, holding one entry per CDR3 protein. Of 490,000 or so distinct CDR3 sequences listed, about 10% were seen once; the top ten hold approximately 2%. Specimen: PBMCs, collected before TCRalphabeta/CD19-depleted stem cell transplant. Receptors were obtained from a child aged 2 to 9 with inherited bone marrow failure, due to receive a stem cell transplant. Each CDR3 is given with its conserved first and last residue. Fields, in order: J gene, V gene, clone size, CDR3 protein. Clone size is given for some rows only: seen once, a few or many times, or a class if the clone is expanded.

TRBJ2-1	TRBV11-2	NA	CASSLGGRVGQFF
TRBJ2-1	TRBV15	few	CATSRVGTGDNEQFF
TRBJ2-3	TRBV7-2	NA	CASSFPVASGTDTQYF
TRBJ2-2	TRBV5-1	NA	CASSLAPGVAGELFF
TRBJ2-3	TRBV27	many	CASSADRGRHTQYF
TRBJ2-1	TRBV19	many	CASSILAAAGNEQFF
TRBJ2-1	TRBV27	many	CASSLEGWRGESGQFF
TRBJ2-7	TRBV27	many	CASSFRNIYEQYF
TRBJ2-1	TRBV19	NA	CASSIFQRVPYNEQFF
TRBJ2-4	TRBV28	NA	CASRTLAVEGIQYF
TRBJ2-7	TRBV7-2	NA	CASSLRGQTYEQYF
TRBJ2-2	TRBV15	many	CATSRAPGRGNTGELFF
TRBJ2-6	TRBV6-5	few	CASFDRGGLSGANVLTF
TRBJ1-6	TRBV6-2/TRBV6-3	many	CASTDGNSPLHF